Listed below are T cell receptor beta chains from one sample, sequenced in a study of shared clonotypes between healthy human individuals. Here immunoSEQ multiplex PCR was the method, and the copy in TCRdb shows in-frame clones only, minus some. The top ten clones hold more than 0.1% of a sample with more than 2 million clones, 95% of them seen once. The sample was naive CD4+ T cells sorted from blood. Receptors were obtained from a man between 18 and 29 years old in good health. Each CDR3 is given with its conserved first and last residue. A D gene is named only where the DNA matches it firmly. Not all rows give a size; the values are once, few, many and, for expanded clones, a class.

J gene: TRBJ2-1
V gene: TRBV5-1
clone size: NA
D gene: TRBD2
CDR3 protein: CASSLETSGGNEQFF
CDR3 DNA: TGCGCCAGCAGCTTGGAGACTAGCGGGGGGAATGAGCAGTTCTTC

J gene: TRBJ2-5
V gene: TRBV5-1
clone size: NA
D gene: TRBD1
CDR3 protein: CASSLGAGGVETQYF
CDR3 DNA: TGCGCCAGCAGCTTGGGGGCAGGGGGCGTAGAGACCCAGTACTTC

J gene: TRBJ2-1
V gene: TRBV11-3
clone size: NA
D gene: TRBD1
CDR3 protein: CASSLGQGIGNEQFF
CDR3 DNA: TGTGCCAGCAGCTTGGGACAGGGAATTGGGAATGAGCAGTTCTTC

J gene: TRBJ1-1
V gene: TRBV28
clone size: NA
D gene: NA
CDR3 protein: CASSLIQNTEAFF
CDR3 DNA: TGTGCCAGCAGTTTAATCCAGAACACTGAAGCTTTCTTT

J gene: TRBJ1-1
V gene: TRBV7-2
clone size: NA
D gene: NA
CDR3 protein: CASKGGMNTEAFF
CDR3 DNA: TGTGCCAGCAAGGGGGGGATGAACACTGAAGCTTTCTTT

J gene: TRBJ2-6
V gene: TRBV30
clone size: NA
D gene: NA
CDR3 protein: CACQRGANVLTF
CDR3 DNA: TGTGCCTGCCAAAGAGGGGCCAACGTCCTGACTTTC

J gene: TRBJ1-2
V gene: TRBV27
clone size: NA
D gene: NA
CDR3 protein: CASSFVGLGAGGYTF
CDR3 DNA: TGTGCCAGCAGTTTCGTTGGTTTGGGGGCTGGAGGCTACACCTTC

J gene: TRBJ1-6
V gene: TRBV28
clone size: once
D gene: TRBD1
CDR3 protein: CASSTGGRPTLHF
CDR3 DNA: TGTGCCAGCAGTACAGGGGGCCGGCCAACCCTCCACTTT

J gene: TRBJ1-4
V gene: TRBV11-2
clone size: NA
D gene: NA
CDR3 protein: CASSLAGIGEKLFF
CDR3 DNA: TGTGCCAGCAGCTTGGCAGGGATAGGCGAAAAACTGTTTTTT

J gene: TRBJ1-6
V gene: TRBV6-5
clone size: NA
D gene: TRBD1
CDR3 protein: CASSRGQGNSPLHF
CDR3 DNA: TGTGCCAGCAGCAGGGGACAGGGTAATTCACCCCTCCACTTT

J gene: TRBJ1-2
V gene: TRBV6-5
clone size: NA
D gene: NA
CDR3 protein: CASIDSGFYGYTF
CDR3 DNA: TGTGCCAGCATCGATTCCGGTTTCTATGGCTACACCTTC

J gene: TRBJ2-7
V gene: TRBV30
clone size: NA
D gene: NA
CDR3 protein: CAWSGVGEQYF
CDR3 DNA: TGTGCCTGGAGTGGGGTTGGCGAGCAGTACTTC

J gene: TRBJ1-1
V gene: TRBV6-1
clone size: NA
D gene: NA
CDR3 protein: CASHWNTEAFF
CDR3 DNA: TGTGCCAGCCATTGGAACACTGAAGCTTTCTTT

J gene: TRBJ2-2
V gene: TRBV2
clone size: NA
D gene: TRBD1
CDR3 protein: CASSEEGGLGELFF
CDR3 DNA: TGTGCCAGCAGTGAGGAAGGGGGCCTCGGGGAGCTGTTTTTT

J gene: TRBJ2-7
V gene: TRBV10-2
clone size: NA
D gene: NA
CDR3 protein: CASSESLAQGYEQYF
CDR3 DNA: TGCGCCAGCAGTGAGTCCTTGGCACAGGGCTACGAGCAGTACTTC

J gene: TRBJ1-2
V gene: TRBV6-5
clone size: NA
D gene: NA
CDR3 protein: CASSSQTRLPYGYTF
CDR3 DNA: TGTGCCAGCAGTTCTCAAACACGGCTACCTTATGGCTACACCTTC

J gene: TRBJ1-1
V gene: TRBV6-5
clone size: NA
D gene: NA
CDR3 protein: CASRREENTEAFF
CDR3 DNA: TGTGCCAGCAGGAGGGAGGAGAACACTGAAGCTTTCTTT

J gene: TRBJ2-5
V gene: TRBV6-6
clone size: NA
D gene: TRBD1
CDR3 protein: CASSYGEGTVKTQYF
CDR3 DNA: TGTGCCAGCAGTTATGGCGAAGGGACAGTAAAGACCCAGTACTTC

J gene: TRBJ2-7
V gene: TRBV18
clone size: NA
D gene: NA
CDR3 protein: CASSPFVAGGDQQYF
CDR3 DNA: TGTGCCAGCTCACCCTTCGTGGCCGGGGGAGATCAGCAGTACTTC

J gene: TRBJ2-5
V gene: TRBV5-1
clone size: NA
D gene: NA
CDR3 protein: CASSLAPTQETQYF
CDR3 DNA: TGCGCCAGCAGCTTGGCCCCGACCCAAGAGACCCAGTACTTC

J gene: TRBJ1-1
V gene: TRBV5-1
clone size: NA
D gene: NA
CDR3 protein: CASSPDGAANTEAFF
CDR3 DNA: TGCGCCAGCAGCCCTGACGGAGCCGCGAACACTGAAGCTTTCTTT

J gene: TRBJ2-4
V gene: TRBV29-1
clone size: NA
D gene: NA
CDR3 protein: CSVETDKNVQYF
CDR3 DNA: TGCAGCGTTGAAACGGATAAAAACGTTCAGTACTTC

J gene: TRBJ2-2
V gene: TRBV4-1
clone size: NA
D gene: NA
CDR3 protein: CASRGPGELFF
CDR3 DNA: TGCGCCAGCAGGGGTCCCGGGGAGCTGTTTTTT

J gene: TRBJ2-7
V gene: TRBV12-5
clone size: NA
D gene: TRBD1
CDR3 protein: CASGLRGPGQGSEQYF
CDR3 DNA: TGTGCTAGTGGTTTGAGGGGCCCGGGACAGGGCTCCGAGCAGTACTTC